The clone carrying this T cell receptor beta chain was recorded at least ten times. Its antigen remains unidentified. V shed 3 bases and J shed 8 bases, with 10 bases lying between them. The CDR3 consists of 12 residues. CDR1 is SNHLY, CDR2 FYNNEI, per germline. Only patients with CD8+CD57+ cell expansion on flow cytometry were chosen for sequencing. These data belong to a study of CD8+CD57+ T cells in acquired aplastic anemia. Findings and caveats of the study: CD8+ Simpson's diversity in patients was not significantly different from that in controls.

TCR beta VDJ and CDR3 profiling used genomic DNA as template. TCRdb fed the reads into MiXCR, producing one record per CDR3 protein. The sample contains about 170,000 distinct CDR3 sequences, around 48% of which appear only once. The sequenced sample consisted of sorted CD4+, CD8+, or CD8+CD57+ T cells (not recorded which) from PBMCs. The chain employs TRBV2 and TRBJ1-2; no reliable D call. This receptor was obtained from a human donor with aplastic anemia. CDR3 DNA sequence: TGTGCCAGCAGTGAGACTGAGTTCGGCTACACCTTC. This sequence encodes CASSETEFGYTF.